This T cell receptor beta chain emerged from a study of cytomegalovirus exposure and HLA in healthy donors. Overall study findings and caveats: Prediction of most subjects' HLA-A and HLA-B alleles by TCR beta sequences was reportedly accurate. As a later analysis showed, a missense DCLRE1C variant was linked to trimming of TCR beta V- and J-genes. The investigators catalogued about 170 TCR beta chains as cytomegalovirus-associated.

Amplification used 60 Vbeta primers and 13 Jbeta primers. The protocol was immunoSEQ multiplex PCR, while the TCRdb copy is restricted to in-frame clones and leaves out a portion. The sample holds about 140,000 clones, approximately 71% seen once. Nominally healthy donors were sampled, though unrecorded immune exposures were likely. There are a few counts of this clone. Its antigen is unidentified. CDR1 and CDR2 (germline): GTSNPN, SVGIG (reference sequence). V lost 3 bases, J lost 6 bases, and 21 bases lay in between. The CDR3 runs 15 residues. The gene calls are TRBV30 and TRBJ2-7, with a possible D match to TRBD2 (6 bases). Sequenced: PBMCs. The clonotype was recovered from a man between 40 and 49 years old in good health and CMV-seronegative. CDR3 sequence reads: CAWRLFGTAVIEQYF. The CDR3 bases are TGTGCCTGGAGGTTGTTTGGGACTGCCGTCATCGAGCAGTACTTC.